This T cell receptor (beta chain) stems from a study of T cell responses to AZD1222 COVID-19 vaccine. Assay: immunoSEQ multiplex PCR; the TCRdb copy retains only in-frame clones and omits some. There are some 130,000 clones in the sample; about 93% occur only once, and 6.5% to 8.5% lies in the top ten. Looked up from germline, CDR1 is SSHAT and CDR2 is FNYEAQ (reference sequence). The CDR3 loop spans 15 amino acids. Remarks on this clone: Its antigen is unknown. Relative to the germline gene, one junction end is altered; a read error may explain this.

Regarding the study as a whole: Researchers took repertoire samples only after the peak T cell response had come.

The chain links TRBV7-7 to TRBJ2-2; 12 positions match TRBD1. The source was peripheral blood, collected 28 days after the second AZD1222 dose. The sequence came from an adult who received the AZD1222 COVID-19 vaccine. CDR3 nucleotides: TGTGCTAGCAGCTTTGGGACAGGGGGCTCCGGGGAGCTGTTTTTT. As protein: CASSFGTGGSGELFF.